This T cell receptor beta chain was captured in a study of long-term antiretroviral therapy in people with HIV. Overall study results and limits: Despite increasing after ART, diversity remained lower than that of transplant donor controls. Pre-ART clonal expansions dominated every time point's repertoire. Adherence to ART, viral resistance and therapy changes lacked any data.

Comments on this clone: Its antigen is not identified.

At the survey level, the v3.0 immunoSEQ assay was run. It was roughly 40,000-50,000 T-cell genomes per sample that sequencing targeted. Only in-frame clones appear in the TCRdb table, and some are missing; sequencing was by immunoSEQ multiplex PCR. The repertoire holds 15,000 to 20,000 clones, about 82% seen once, with less than 20% in the top ten. The clonotype originates from a woman younger than 30 with HIV. Here the sequenced sample was unsorted PBMCs, taken 0.6 years after starting antiretroviral therapy.

The CDR3 coding sequence is TGTGCCAGCAGCCCCAGATGGGACAGGGGAACTGAAGCTTTCTTT. Protein sequence: CASSPRWDRGTEAFF. The chain recombines TRBV7-9 with TRBJ1-1, with 10 bases aligning to TRBD1. Germline V gene data show CDR1 as SEHNR and CDR2 as FQNEAQ (reference sequence). The CDR3 totals 15 residues. Losses at the gene ends were 5 bases for V and 5 bases for J; bases not matched to a gene: 8.